The clone carrying this TCR beta chain has at least ten counts. They got blood RNA out of unsorted whole blood and also pulled out germline DNA. The sample is drawn from a study of tumor-infiltrating lymphocytes in primary liver carcinoma. V was trimmed by 3 bases and J by 8 bases, leaving 6 bases between them. This CDR3 comprises 11 residues. CDR1 and CDR2 from the germline V gene are SGHKS and YYEKEE (reference sequence). The researchers produced TCR beta cDNA from approximately 540 ng total RNA with a constant-region primer. Slightly modified ARM-PCR served as the procedure for the TCR beta libraries. These libraries came from three rounds of nested multiplex PCR. Investigators reported that the first two PCR rounds, at around 11 cycles each, used TRBV1-TRBV30 forward primers with a C-beta reverse primer. TCRdb reanalysed the multiplex PCR reads using MiXCR and keeps one entry per CDR3 protein. Of about 300,000 distinct CDR3 sequences detected, around three fifths appear once; the ten largest clones hold approximately 9%.

The sample consisted of peripheral blood. The chain is built from TRBV5-5 and TRBJ2-1, with a weak D call TRBD2 (6 bases). The source is a man aged 35 to 55 with primary liver carcinoma and hepatitis B virus infection. In DNA form, the CDR3 reads TGTGCCAGCAGCTGGGGGGATGAGCAGTTCTTC. The encoded protein is CASSWGDEQFF. The variable domain in full, with the rest retrieved from reference TRBV5-5 and TRBJ2-1, is DAGVTQSPTHLIKTRGQQVTLRCSPISGHKSVSWYQQVLGQGPQFIFQYYEKEERGRGNFPDRFSARQFPNYSSELNVNALLLGDSALYLCASSWGDEQFFGPGTRLTVL.